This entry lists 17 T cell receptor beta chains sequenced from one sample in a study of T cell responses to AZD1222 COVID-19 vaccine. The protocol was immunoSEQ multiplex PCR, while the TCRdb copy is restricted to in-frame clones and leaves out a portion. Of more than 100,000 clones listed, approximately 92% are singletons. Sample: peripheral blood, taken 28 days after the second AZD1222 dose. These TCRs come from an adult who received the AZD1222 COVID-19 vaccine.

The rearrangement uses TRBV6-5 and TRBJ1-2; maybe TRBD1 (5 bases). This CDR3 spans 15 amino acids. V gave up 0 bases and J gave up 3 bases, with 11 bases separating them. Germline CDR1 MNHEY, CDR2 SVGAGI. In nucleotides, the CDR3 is TGTGCCAGCAGTTACTCGACGGGGGTTGACTATGGCTACACCTTC. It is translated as CASSYSTGVDYGYTF.

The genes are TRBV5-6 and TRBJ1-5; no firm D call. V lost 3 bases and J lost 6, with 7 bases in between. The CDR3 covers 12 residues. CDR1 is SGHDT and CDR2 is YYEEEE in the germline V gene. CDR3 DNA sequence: TGTGCCAGCAGCTACGGCGTTCAGCCCCAGCATTTT. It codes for CASSYGVQPQHF.

The CDR3 sequence is CSVPNEGGGFLDTQYF. The CDR3 coding sequence is TGCAGCGTTCCAAACGAAGGGGGAGGATTTTTAGATACGCAGTATTTT. V and J are TRBV29-1 and TRBJ2-3; D possibly uses TRBD1 or TRBD2 (6 bases each). Trimming removed 5 bases at V and 5 bases at J, with 23 bases between. The CDR3 is made up of 16 amino acids. Germline lookup yields CDR1 SQVTM and CDR2 ANQGSEA.

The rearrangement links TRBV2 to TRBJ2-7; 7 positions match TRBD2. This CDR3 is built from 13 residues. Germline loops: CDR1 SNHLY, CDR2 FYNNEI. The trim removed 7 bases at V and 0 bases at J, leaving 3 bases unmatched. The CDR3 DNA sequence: TGTGCCAGCACCGGGGGGATCTCCTACGAGCAGTACTTC. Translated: CASTGGISYEQYF.

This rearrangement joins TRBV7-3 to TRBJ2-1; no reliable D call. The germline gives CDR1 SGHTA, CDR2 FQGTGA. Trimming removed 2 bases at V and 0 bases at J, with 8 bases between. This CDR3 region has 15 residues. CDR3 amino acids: CASSLDASSYNEQFF. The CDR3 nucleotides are TGTGCCAGCAGCTTAGACGCCAGCTCCTACAATGAGCAGTTCTTC.

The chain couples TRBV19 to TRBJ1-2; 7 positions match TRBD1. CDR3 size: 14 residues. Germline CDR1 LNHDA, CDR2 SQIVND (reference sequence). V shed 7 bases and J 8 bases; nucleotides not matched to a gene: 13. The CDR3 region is CASTPAPTGWGYTF. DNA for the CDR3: TGTGCCAGTACTCCCGCCCCGACAGGGTGGGGCTACACCTTC. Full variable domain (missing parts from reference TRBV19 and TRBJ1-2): DGGITQSPKYLFRKEGQNVTLSCEQNLNHDAMYWYRQDPGQGLRLIYYSQIVNDFQKGDIAEGYSVSREKKESFPLTVTSAQKNPTAFYLCASTPAPTGWGYTFGSGTRLTVV.

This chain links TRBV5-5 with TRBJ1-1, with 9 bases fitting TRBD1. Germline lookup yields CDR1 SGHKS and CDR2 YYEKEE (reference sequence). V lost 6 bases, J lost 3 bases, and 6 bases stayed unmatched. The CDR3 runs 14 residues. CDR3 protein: CASMTGGDHTEAFF. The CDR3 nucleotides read TGTGCCAGCATGACAGGGGGTGATCACACTGAAGCTTTCTTT. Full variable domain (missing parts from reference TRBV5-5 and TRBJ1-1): DAGVTQSPTHLIKTRGQQVTLRCSPISGHKSVSWYQQVLGQGPQFIFQYYEKEERGRGNFPDRFSARQFPNYSSELNVNALLLGDSALYLCASMTGGDHTEAFFGQGTRLTVV.

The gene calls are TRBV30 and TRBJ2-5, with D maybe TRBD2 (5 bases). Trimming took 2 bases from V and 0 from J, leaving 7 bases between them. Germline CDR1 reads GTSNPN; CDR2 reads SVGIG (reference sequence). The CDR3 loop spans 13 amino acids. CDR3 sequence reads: CAWSIGDQETQYF. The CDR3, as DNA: TGTGCCTGGAGTATCGGGGACCAAGAGACCCAGTACTTC.

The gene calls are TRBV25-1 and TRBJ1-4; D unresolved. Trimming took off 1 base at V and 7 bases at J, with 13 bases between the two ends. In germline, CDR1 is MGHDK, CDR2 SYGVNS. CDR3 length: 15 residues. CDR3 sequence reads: CASSEFKGLGEKLFF. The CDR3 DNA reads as TGTGCCAGCAGTGAATTCAAAGGGTTAGGTGAAAAACTGTTTTTT.

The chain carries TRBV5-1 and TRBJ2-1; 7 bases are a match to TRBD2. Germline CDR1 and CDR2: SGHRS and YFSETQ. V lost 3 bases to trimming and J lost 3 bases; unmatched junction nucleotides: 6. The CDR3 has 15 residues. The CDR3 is CASSSMGGDYNEQFF. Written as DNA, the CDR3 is TGCGCCAGCAGCTCCATGGGAGGGGACTACAATGAGCAGTTCTTC.

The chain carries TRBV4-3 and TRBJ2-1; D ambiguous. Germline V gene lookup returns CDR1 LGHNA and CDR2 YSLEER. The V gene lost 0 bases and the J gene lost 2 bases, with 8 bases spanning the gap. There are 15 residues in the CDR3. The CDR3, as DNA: TGCGCCAGCAGCCAAGAAGTCGCGCCCTACAATGAGCAGTTCTTC. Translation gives CASSQEVAPYNEQFF.

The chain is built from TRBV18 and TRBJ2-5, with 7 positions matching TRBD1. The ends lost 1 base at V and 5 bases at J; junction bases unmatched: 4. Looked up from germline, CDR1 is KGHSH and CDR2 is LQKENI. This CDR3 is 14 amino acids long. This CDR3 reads CASSPQGAGETQYF. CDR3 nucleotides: TGTGCCAGCTCACCACAGGGGGCGGGTGAGACCCAGTACTTC.

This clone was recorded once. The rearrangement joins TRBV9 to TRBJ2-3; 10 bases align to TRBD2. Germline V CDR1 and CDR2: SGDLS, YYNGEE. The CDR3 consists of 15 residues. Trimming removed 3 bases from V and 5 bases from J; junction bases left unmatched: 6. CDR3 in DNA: TGTGCCAGCAGCGGACTAGCGGGTGTGGGAGATACGCAGTATTTT. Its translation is CASSGLAGVGDTQYF.

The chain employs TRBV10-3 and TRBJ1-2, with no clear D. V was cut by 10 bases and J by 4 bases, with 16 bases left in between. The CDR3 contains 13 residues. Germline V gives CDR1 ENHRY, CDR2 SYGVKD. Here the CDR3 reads CATSQRVLYGYTF. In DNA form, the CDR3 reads TGTGCCACCAGCCAGAGAGTCCTCTATGGCTACACCTTC.

The CDR3 coding sequence is TGTGCCAGCAGCTCTGCGGGTGGGGAGACCCAGTACTTC. Translation gives CASSSAGGETQYF. The V call is TRBV7-2, the J call TRBJ2-5, with a tentative D call TRBD2 (5 bases). Per germline, CDR1 SGHTA and CDR2 FQGNSA. This CDR3 is built from 13 residues. Trimming stripped 4 bases from V and 5 bases from J, with 11 bases between.

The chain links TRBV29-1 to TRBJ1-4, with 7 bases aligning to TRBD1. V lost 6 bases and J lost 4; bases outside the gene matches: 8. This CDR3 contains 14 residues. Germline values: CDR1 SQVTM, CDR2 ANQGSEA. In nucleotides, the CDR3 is TGCAGCGTAGGGGACAGCACAGTTAATGAAAAACTGTTTTTT. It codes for CSVGDSTVNEKLFF. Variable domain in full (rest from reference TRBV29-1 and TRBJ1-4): SAVISQKPSRDICQRGTSLTIQCQVDSQVTMMFWYRQQPGQSLTLIATANQGSEATYESGFVIDKFPISRPNLTFSTLTVSNMSPEDSSIYLCSVGDSTVNEKLFFGSGTQLSVL.

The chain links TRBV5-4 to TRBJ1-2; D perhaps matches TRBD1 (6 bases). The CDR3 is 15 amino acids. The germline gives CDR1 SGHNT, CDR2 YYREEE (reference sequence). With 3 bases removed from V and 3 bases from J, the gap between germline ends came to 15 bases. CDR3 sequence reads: CASSSRKQGHYGYTF. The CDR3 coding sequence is TGTGCCAGCAGCTCTCGGAAACAGGGCCACTATGGCTACACCTTC.